These 17 T cell receptor beta chains originate from one sample sequenced in a study of T cell responses to AZD1222 COVID-19 vaccine (dated by TCRdb to the early 2020s). The method was the immunoSEQ multiplex PCR assay. What TCRdb holds here is the immuneACCESS table cut down to in-frame rearrangements. Part of the clones is not present; checked against another copy, under half of the missing clones reflect an unresolved V gene, and the others are unexplained. This sample gives under 50,000 clones in total; around 90% of them show up just once. Of the sample, around 1.1% is held by the ten largest clones. What this sample's time point label stands for: about 28 days (+/-7) after the second vaccine dose. The sample here was peripheral blood, taken 28 days after the second AZD1222 dose. The source of these receptors is an adult who received the AZD1222 COVID-19 vaccine.

The rearrangement joins TRBV28 to TRBJ2-2, with no clear D. The CDR3 runs to 11 residues. Trimming removed 3 bases at V and 6 bases at J, with 2 bases between. Germline V gene sequence: CDR1 MDHEN, CDR2 SYDVKM. CDR3 residues: CASSFPGELFF. Written as DNA, the CDR3 is TGTGCCAGCAGTTTCCCCGGGGAGCTGTTTTTT.

This chain joins TRBV7-3 and TRBJ2-3; D not certain. This CDR3 is 13 amino acids long. CDR1 and CDR2 from the germline V gene are SGHTA and FQGTGA. V lost 2 bases and J 4 bases, leaving 7 bases between the germline ends. CDR3 nucleotide sequence: TGTGCCAGCAGCTTAGCCCAAGCAGATACGCAGTATTTT. Translating gives CASSLAQADTQYF.

The chain carries TRBV9 and TRBJ2-7; 7 positions match TRBD2. This CDR3 region has 14 residues. V dropped 0 bases and J dropped 2; count of bases not matched to a gene: 2. Per germline, CDR1 SGDLS and CDR2 YYNGEE. The CDR3: CASSVGGGAYEQYF. The CDR3 DNA is TGTGCCAGCAGCGTAGGGGGGGGAGCCTACGAGCAGTACTTC.

The V call is TRBV2, the J call TRBJ2-5, with TRBD2 matching over 9 bases. CDR3 size: 13 residues. Germline V lookup: CDR1 SNHLY, CDR2 FYNNEI. V lost 8 bases and J lost 2; bases outside the gene matches: 3. As DNA, the CDR3 is TGTGCCAGCGGGGGACTAGCACAAGAGACCCAGTACTTC. Protein sequence: CASGGLAQETQYF.

This sequence joins TRBV6-1 and TRBJ2-7, with D possibly TRBD2 on 5 matching bases. CDR3 size: 13 residues. The germline V and J ends were trimmed by 7 bases and 6 bases, with 16 bases remaining between them. Germline loops: CDR1 MNHNS, CDR2 SASEGT. Written as DNA, the CDR3 is TGTGCCAGCACTCCCCCAGGCGGAGGCGAGCAGTACTTC. This encodes CASTPPGGGEQYF.

This chain uses TRBV7-2 with TRBJ2-1; 8 bases map to TRBD2. The CDR3 totals 14 residues. The V gene's germline CDR1 is SGHTA and CDR2 FQGNSA. J lost 5 bases, V lost 3 bases, and 3 bases had no gene match. CDR3 nucleotides: TGTGCCAGCAGCTTTAGCGGGACTAACAATGAGCAGTTCTTC. It specifies CASSFSGTNNEQFF. The whole variable domain, filled in from reference TRBV7-2 and TRBJ2-1, reads GAGVSQSPSNKVTEKGKDVELRCDPISGHTALYWYRQSLGQGLEFLIYFQGNSAPDKSGLPSDRFSAERTGGSVSTLTIQRTQQEDSAVYLCASSFSGTNNEQFFGPGTRLTVL.

The chain has TRBV7-2 and TRBJ2-1; 8 bases are a match to TRBD2. The CDR3 sequence is 15 residues long. Germline V gene data show CDR1 as SGHTA and CDR2 as FQGNSA. The trim removed 3 bases at V and 7 bases at J, leaving 8 bases unmatched. CDR3 bases: TGTGCCAGCAGCTTTAGAGCGGGAGCCGTTAATGAGCAGTTCTTC. It specifies CASSFRAGAVNEQFF.

This chain links TRBV11-2 with TRBJ2-7, with D possibly matching TRBD2 (5 bases). CDR3 length equals 13 residues. The germline V gene encodes CDR1 SGHAT and CDR2 FQNNGV. Between the trimmed V and J ends, which lost 0 bases and 4 bases, there was a span of 7 bases. The CDR3 is CASSLEAGYEQYF. The CDR3 nucleotides read TGTGCCAGCAGCTTAGAGGCGGGTTACGAGCAGTACTTC.

The rearrangement uses TRBV7-3 and TRBJ2-2, with D tentatively TRBD2 (5 bases). Germline CDR1 is SGHTA and CDR2 is FQGTGA. V was clipped by 9 bases and J by 2 bases, with 13 bases between them. The CDR3 extends over 14 amino acids. The CDR3 loop reads CASGLDSNTGELFF. The CDR3, as DNA: TGTGCCAGTGGTCTGGACTCCAACACCGGGGAGCTGTTTTTT. Based on the CDR3 plus reference TRBV7-3 and TRBJ2-2, the full variable domain is GAGVSQTPSNKVTEKGKYVELRCDPISGHTALYWYRQSLGQGPEFLIYFQGTGAADDSGLPNDRFFAVRPEGSVSTLKIQRTERGDSAVYLCASGLDSNTGELFFGEGSRLTVL.

The count of this clone is one. This rearrangement joins TRBV4-1 to TRBJ1-3, with TRBD1 matching 8 bases. Looked up from germline, CDR1 is MGHRA and CDR2 is YSYEKL. After removal of 4 bases from V and 0 bases from J, the junction contained 2 bases not matched to a gene. The CDR3 has 15 amino acids. CDR3 amino acids: CASSPGQGSGNTIYF. The CDR3 DNA sequence: TGCGCCAGCAGCCCAGGACAGGGCTCTGGAAACACCATATATTTT.

The J gene is TRBJ1-5, the V gene TRBV19; 7 bases are a match to TRBD1. With 6 bases clipped from V and 7 bases from J, the junction kept 6 bases outside the gene matches. In germline, CDR1 is LNHDA, CDR2 SQIVND (reference sequence). The CDR3 length is 13 residues. This chain's CDR3 is CASSNHRGQPQHF. DNA for the CDR3: TGTGCCAGTAGCAACCACAGGGGCCAGCCCCAGCATTTT.

The chain carries TRBV4-2 and TRBJ2-7; 7 bases are a match to TRBD1. The germline V gene encodes CDR1 LGHNA and CDR2 YNFKEQ. The CDR3 totals 17 residues. V trimming: 3 bases; J trimming: 6 bases; junction bases outside the gene matches: 17. In DNA form, the CDR3 reads TGTGCCAGCAGCCAGGACTTTAGAGGGGGCGCCCCTAGCGAGCAGTACTTC. Protein sequence: CASSQDFRGGAPSEQYF.

The chain has TRBV5-6 and TRBJ1-4; TRBD1 might be the D (5 bases). Germline CDR1 SGHDT, CDR2 YYEEEE. V lost 3 bases and J lost 4, with 10 bases in between. The CDR3 contains 14 residues. The CDR3 loop is CASSWGWYNEKLFF. The CDR3 DNA follows: TGTGCCAGCAGCTGGGGGTGGTATAATGAAAAACTGTTTTTT.

The chain carries TRBV29-1 and TRBJ2-2; D remains unclear. The length of the CDR3 is 13 residues. V gave up 6 bases and J gave up 2 bases, with 10 bases separating them. Looked up from germline, CDR1 is SQVTM and CDR2 is ANQGSEA. The DNA of the CDR3 is TGCAGCGTAGGGTCTGGTAACACCGGGGAGCTGTTTTTT. Its protein is CSVGSGNTGELFF.

The rearrangement links TRBV30 to TRBJ1-5, with 7 bases matching TRBD1. Germline V gene data show CDR1 as GTSNPN and CDR2 as SVGIG (reference sequence). With V trimmed by 2 bases and J by 6 bases, 7 bases remained unmatched. This CDR3 is built from 14 residues. The CDR3 region is CAWSNYRGSQPQHF. In DNA, the CDR3 is TGTGCCTGGAGTAACTACAGGGGAAGTCAGCCCCAGCATTTT.

The V and J genes are TRBV7-2 and TRBJ1-2, with D hard to call. The germline gives CDR1 SGHTA, CDR2 FQGNSA. The CDR3 runs 15 residues. V was clipped by 5 bases and J by 0 bases, with 13 bases between them. CDR3 nucleotides: TGTGCCAGCAGCCCCGATTGGGGAGCTAACTATGGCTACACCTTC. Translating gives CASSPDWGANYGYTF.

The chain is built from TRBV4-3 and TRBJ1-3; D not resolved. V lost 1 base to trimming and J lost 3 bases, with 1 base between them. This CDR3 contains 12 residues. CDR1 LGHNA and CDR2 YSLEER come from the germline V gene. CDR3 loop: CASSQVGNTIYF. The CDR3 DNA sequence: TGCGCCAGCAGCCAAGTTGGAAACACCATATATTTT.